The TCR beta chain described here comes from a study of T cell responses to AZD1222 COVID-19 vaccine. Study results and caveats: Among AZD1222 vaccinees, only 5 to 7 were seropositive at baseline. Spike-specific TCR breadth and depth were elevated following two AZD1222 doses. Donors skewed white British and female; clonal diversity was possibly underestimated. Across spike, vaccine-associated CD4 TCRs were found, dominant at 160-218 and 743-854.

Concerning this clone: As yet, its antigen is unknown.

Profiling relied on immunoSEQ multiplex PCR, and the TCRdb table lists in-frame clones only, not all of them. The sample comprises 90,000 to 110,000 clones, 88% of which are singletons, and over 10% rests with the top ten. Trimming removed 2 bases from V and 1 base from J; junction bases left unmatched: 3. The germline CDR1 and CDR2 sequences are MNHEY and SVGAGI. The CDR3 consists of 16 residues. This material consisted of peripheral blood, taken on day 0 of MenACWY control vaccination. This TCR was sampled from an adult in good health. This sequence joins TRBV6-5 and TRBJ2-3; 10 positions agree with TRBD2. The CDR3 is CASSYNLAGGTDTQYF. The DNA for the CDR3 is TGTGCCAGCAGTTACAATCTAGCGGGGGGCACAGATACGCAGTATTTT.